This T cell receptor (beta chain) comes out of a study of CD8 T cells in Susac syndrome. After extraction with the RNeasy kit, roughly 0.45 to 1 ug of the RNA was reverse transcribed using random hexamers. An immunoSEQ multiplex PCR generated amplified TCR beta CDR3 products spanning 54 Vbeta and 13 Jbeta. From the immunoSEQ multiplex PCR reads, TCRdb called clonotypes with MiXCR, one entry per CDR3 protein. The data show more than 150,000 distinct CDR3 sequences, with approximately 94% seen just once and around 0.21% held by the top ten. Per germline, CDR1 LNHDA and CDR2 SQIVND (reference sequence). This CDR3 comprises 14 residues. Trimming left V 5 bases short and J 3 bases short, with 14 bases between. CD8+ and CD4+ T cells circulating in blood were sequenced for TCR beta.

V and J are TRBV19 and TRBJ2-7, with D possibly matching TRBD2 (5 bases). The receptor's source is a human donor with multiple sclerosis. Sequenced: CD8+ T cells from PBMCs. CDR3 region: CASSPKDGNYEQYF. The CDR3 bases are TGTGCCAGTAGTCCAAAGGACGGGAACTACGAGCAGTACTTC.